This passage covers 22 T cell receptor beta chains from one sample sequenced in a study of cytomegalovirus exposure and HLA in healthy donors. In the PCR, 60 Vbeta and 13 Jbeta primers were used. Profiled with immunoSEQ multiplex PCR; TCRdb holds only in-frame clones, not every one. The sample lists 220,000 or so clones; roughly three quarters were seen once. The sequenced sample consisted of PBMCs. The receptors originated from a man aged 45 to 65 in good health and CMV-seronegative.

The gene calls are TRBV27 and TRBJ2-5; possibly TRBD2 for D (5 bases). V dropped 6 bases and J dropped 5 bases, with 10 bases sitting between them. The CDR3 runs 12 residues. Germline CDR1 is MNHEY and CDR2 is SMNVEV (reference sequence). CDR3 sequence reads: CASRHPGETQYF. As DNA, the CDR3 is TGTGCCAGCAGGCACCCGGGGGAGACCCAGTACTTC.

The CDR3 DNA reads TGTGCCAGCAGCTTAGGGCTAGCGGGAGGACCCTACGAGCAGTACTTC. As protein: CASSLGLAGGPYEQYF. V gene TRBV7-2 combines with J gene TRBJ2-7; 11 bases align to TRBD2. The CDR3 totals 16 residues. After removal of 1 base from V and 2 bases from J, the junction contained 4 bases not matched to a gene. Germline V gene sequence: CDR1 SGHTA, CDR2 FQGNSA.

This clone was counted a few times. The chain combines TRBV4-3 with TRBJ2-3, with TRBD1 matching 10 bases. CDR3 length: 16 residues. Looked up from germline, CDR1 is LGHNA and CDR2 is YSLEER. The junction had 6 bases not matched to a gene; V was cut back by 4 bases and J by 2 bases. The CDR3 reads CASSLRDRGITDTQYF. The DNA for the CDR3 is TGCGCCAGCAGCCTTAGGGACAGGGGAATCACAGATACGCAGTATTTT.

Here the CDR3 reads CSVRDRTGYGYTF. The CDR3 DNA sequence: TGCAGCGTTCGGGACAGGACCGGGTATGGCTACACCTTC. The chain has TRBV29-1 and TRBJ1-2, with 8 bases matching TRBD1. Germline V lookup: CDR1 SQVTM, CDR2 ANQGSEA. V trimming: 5 bases; J trimming: 5 bases; junction bases outside the gene matches: 7. CDR3 length: 13 residues.

The gene calls are TRBV7-9 and TRBJ2-7; 9 positions agree with TRBD2. V lost 4 bases and J lost 2; bases outside the gene matches: 9. The CDR3 totals 16 residues. Germline lookup yields CDR1 SEHNR and CDR2 FQNEAQ (reference sequence). The DNA of the CDR3 is TGTGCCAGCAGCTCCCTACAGACTAGCGGAGCCTACGAGCAGTACTTC. Its protein product is CASSSLQTSGAYEQYF.

The chain couples TRBV19 to TRBJ1-5, with D perhaps matching TRBD1 (6 bases). Deletions cut 9 bases from V and 4 bases from J, with 19 bases between. The CDR3 contains 15 residues. Germline loops: CDR1 LNHDA, CDR2 SQIVND (reference sequence). The CDR3 protein is CASRAQGSRNQPQHF. CDR3 sequence (DNA): TGTGCCAGCCGGGCACAGGGTTCTCGAAATCAGCCCCAGCATTTT.

This sequence joins TRBV7-5 and TRBJ1-5; the table's D call TRBD1 went unverified against the DNA. TRBV7-5 is a known pseudogene. The CDR3 runs 16 residues. CDR3 sequence reads: CVRRKGQVNFNQPQHF. The CDR3 DNA reads as TGTGTCAGAAGAAAGGGACAGGTGAACTTCAATCAGCCCCAGCATTTT.

The CDR3 bases are TGTGCCAGCACCAACACATACTATGGCTACACCTTC. Its protein is CASTNTYYGYTF. The chain joins TRBV6-1 to TRBJ1-2; D is ambiguous. V was pared by 7 bases and J by 3 bases, with 9 bases between. Germline V gene sequence: CDR1 MNHNS, CDR2 SASEGT. CDR3 size: 12 residues.

The chain links TRBV9 to TRBJ1-2; D is uncertain. Germline assignment: CDR1 SGDLS and CDR2 YYNGEE. CDR3 length: 15 residues. V shed 1 base and J shed 5 bases, with 15 bases lying between them. The CDR3 bases are TGTGCCAGCAGCGTATCATATATTCCCAGTTATGGCTACACCTTC. This sequence encodes CASSVSYIPSYGYTF.

This chain uses TRBV28 with TRBJ1-5, with TRBD1 matching over 10 bases. The germline gives CDR1 MDHEN, CDR2 SYDVKM. V lost 6 bases and J lost 8; bases outside the gene matches: 7. The CDR3 is 14 residues long. DNA for the CDR3: TGTGCCAGCAGCACGGACAGGGGGAGTAAGCCCCAGCATTTT. Its protein is CASSTDRGSKPQHF.

This chain links TRBV5-1 with TRBJ1-2; D is possibly TRBD1 (5 bases). Trimming left V 4 bases short and J 2 bases short, with 24 bases between. The germline V gene has CDR1 SGHRS and CDR2 YFSETQ. This CDR3 has 18 amino acids. In DNA form, the CDR3 reads TGCGCCAGCAGCGTTTCCCGTTGGGGGGAAAGAACCAACTATGGCTACACCTTC. This translates into CASSVSRWGERTNYGYTF.

V gene TRBV12-5 combines with J gene TRBJ2-2; 13 bases agree with TRBD2. CDR1 is LGHNT and CDR2 is FRNRAP in the germline V gene. This CDR3 is 16 amino acids long. Trimming at V came to 5 bases and at J to 6 bases, leaving 6 bases not matched to a gene. The CDR3 sequence is CASGLHGLAGAGELFF. The CDR3 DNA is TGTGCTAGTGGTCTCCACGGACTAGCGGGAGCCGGGGAGCTGTTTTTT.

The chain joins TRBV30 to TRBJ2-7, with 10 bases matching TRBD2. The CDR3 consists of 15 residues. The V segment lost 1 base and the J segment 7 bases; nucleotides outside the gene matches: 10. Germline V gene data show CDR1 as GTSNPN and CDR2 as SVGIG (reference sequence). The CDR3 nucleotides are TGTGCCTGGAGTGAAACTAGCGGGGTACCTAGGGAGCAGTACTTC. Residues: CAWSETSGVPREQYF.

V is TRBV7-3 and J is TRBJ2-2; TRBD1 agrees at 7 bases. There are 15 residues in the CDR3. CDR1 SGHTA and CDR2 FQGTGA come from the germline V gene. V gave up 4 bases and J gave up 2 bases; unmatched junction bases: 4. The CDR3: CASSSQGINTGELFF. CDR3 in DNA: TGTGCCAGCAGCTCACAGGGGATTAACACCGGGGAGCTGTTTTTT.

J is TRBJ2-5 and V is TRBV6-5; 7 nucleotides line up with TRBD2. The J call is uncertain, as TRBJ2-7 better fits the DNA end. CDR3 length equals 14 residues. Germline V CDR1 and CDR2: MNHEY, SVGAGI. CDR3 sequence (DNA): TGTGCCAGCAGTTACTCGGGACTATACTACGAGCAGTACTTC. Translated, it gives CASSYSGLYYEQYF.

This chain links TRBV9 with TRBJ2-7, with 7 bases that match TRBD2. The CDR3 runs 15 residues. V lost 0 bases and J lost 3; bases outside the gene matches: 6. Germline CDR1 and CDR2: SGDLS and YYNGEE. The CDR3 spells CASSVASGDLYEQYF. The CDR3 DNA reads TGTGCCAGCAGCGTAGCTAGCGGAGATCTCTACGAGCAGTACTTC.

The chain has TRBV2 and TRBJ2-7, with a weak D call TRBD2 (6 bases). Deletions cut 6 bases from V and 2 bases from J, with 14 bases between. Germline-derived CDR1 and CDR2 are SNHLY and FYNNEI. The CDR3 contains 14 residues. The CDR3 DNA follows: TGTGCCAGCAGACTCCGGGACTCGACCTACGAGCAGTACTTC. Residues: CASRLRDSTYEQYF.

This clone was seen a few times. J is TRBJ1-6 and V is TRBV7-3; D unclear. The CDR3 has 17 amino acids. Germline CDR1 is SGHTA and CDR2 is FQGTGA. Trimming left V 7 bases short and J 3 bases short, with 19 bases between. CDR3 amino acids: CASTRFFGLYYNSPLHF. CDR3 nucleotide sequence: TGTGCCAGCACCCGATTTTTTGGCCTTTACTATAATTCACCCCTCCACTTT.

This chain connects TRBV7-9 to TRBJ1-1, with a possible D match to TRBD1 (6 bases). Germline V gene data show CDR1 as SEHNR and CDR2 as FQNEAQ (reference sequence). V was shortened by 4 bases and J by 7 bases, with 10 bases between the two germline ends. CDR3 length: 12 amino acids. CDR3 amino acids: CASSSRTDEAFF. The CDR3 region has the DNA TGTGCCAGCAGCTCGAGGACAGATGAAGCTTTCTTT.

The chain couples TRBV12-5 to TRBJ2-7; tentatively, D is TRBD2 (8 bases). Trimming left V 5 bases short and J 2 bases short, with 16 bases between. This CDR3 has 15 amino acids. Per the germline V gene, CDR1 is LGHNT and CDR2 is FRNRAP. In DNA, the CDR3 is TGTGCTAGTGGTCAGGGGGAGCGGGAGACCTACGAGCAGTACTTC. Amino acids: CASGQGERETYEQYF.

In DNA form, the CDR3 reads TGTGCCATCAGTGAGTCGGGGACAGGGGGGGTTGAGCAGTTCTTC. As protein: CAISESGTGGVEQFF. The chain is built from TRBV10-3 and TRBJ2-1; 11 bases are shared with TRBD1. The ends lost 0 bases at V and 9 bases at J; junction bases unmatched: 4. The CDR3 is 15 residues long. Germline CDR1 ENHRY, CDR2 SYGVKD.

This clone has only one observation. The V and J genes are TRBV2 and TRBJ1-3; D unresolved. CDR1 and CDR2 from the germline V gene are SNHLY and FYNNEI. The V end lost 6 bases, the J end lost 2 bases, and 14 bases lay between the germline ends. The CDR3 extends over 15 amino acids. The CDR3 nucleotides read TGTGCCAGCAGCTACAGCGGTGGGGCTGGAAACACCATATATTTT. It is translated as CASSYSGGAGNTIYF.